This T cell receptor beta chain was observed in a study of T cell responses to AZD1222 COVID-19 vaccine. TCRdb's table, derived via immunoSEQ multiplex PCR, lists solely in-frame clones and lacks some. In the table there are around 130,000 clones, just over 85% of which are singletons. Study conclusions and caveats: The study sampled repertoires only after the peak T cell response. Spike-wide coverage was observed for vaccine-associated CD4 TCRs, with dominant responses at 160-218 and 743-854. As reported, nearly half of all spike-specific TCRs target variant regions that are unmutated. The donors showed a predominance of white British ancestry and of females, with possible underestimation of clonal diversity.

CDR1 is LGHDT and CDR2 is YNNKEL in the germline V gene (reference sequence). V gave up 1 base and J gave up 4 bases, with 14 bases separating them. This CDR3 comprises 15 residues. As concerns this clone: Its antigen is unidentified.

The rearrangement uses TRBV3-1 (or the pseudogene TRBV3-2) and TRBJ2-7; D is possibly TRBD2 (6 bases). The receptor's source is an adult in good health. Sequenced here: peripheral blood, sampled on day 0 of AZD1222 vaccination. The CDR3 region is CASSQVNSGFYEQYF. The CDR3 region has the DNA TGTGCCAGCAGCCAAGTTAATAGCGGTTTTTACGAGCAGTACTTC.